These T cell receptor beta chains were read from a single sample in a study of OX40 agonist ivuxolimab in advanced cancers. TCRdb keeps only in-frame clones here, not all; method: immunoSEQ multiplex PCR. This table holds tens of thousands of clones, about 89% found once. Sample: CD4+ or CD8+ T cells sorted from blood, taken in a trial of the OX40 agonist ivuxolimab. These receptors originate from an adult with an advanced solid tumor such as melanoma, head and neck, liver or kidney cancer. Each CDR3 is given with its conserved first and last residue. The D gene is left open where the match is weak. Size is stated for part of the rows, as once, few or many counts, or as a class when the clone is expanded.

d_gene	abundance	j_gene	v_gene	CDR3aa	CDR3nt
TRBD2	.	TRBJ2-7	TRBV28	CASSSLAGGIPSYEQYF	TGTGCCAGCAGTTCCCTAGCGGGGGGAATCCCCTCCTACGAGCAGTACTTC
.	.	TRBJ1-2	TRBV27	CASSPAISNYGYTF	TGTGCCAGCAGCCCGGCCATCTCTAACTATGGCTACACCTTC
.	once	TRBJ2-7	TRBV6-6	CASSYQIGFYEQYF	TGTGCCAGCAGTTATCAAATAGGGTTCTACGAGCAGTACTTC
.	.	TRBJ2-7	TRBV28	CASSTTLPSRLTYEQYF	TGTGCCAGCAGCACCACCTTGCCCTCGAGGTTGACCTACGAGCAGTACTTC
TRBD2	medium-sized	TRBJ2-7	TRBV19	CASSMASSGGGEQYF	TGTGCCAGTAGTATGGCCAGCAGCGGGGGGGGCGAGCAGTACTTC
TRBD1	.	TRBJ1-1	TRBV9	CASSVGQGASEAFF	TGTGCCAGCAGCGTAGGACAGGGGGCCTCTGAAGCTTTCTTT
.	.	TRBJ2-7	TRBV4-3	CASSQGQGTYEQYF	TGCGCCAGCAGCCAAGGCCAGGGAACCTACGAGCAGTACTTC
TRBD2	.	TRBJ2-1	TRBV5-4	CASSYGTSGYNEQFF	TGTGCCAGCAGCTACGGGACTAGCGGTTACAATGAGCAGTTCTTC
.	.	TRBJ1-6	TRBV27	CATSRLGNSPLHF	TGTGCCACTTCAAGGCTGGGAAATTCACCCCTCCACTTT
.	.	TRBJ2-5	TRBV25-1	CAAGQSETQYF	TGTGCCGCCGGACAGTCGGAGACCCAGTACTTC
TRBD1	.	TRBJ2-3	TRBV7-3	CASSLSTGATDTQYF	TGTGCCAGCAGCTTGAGTACAGGGGCCACAGATACGCAGTATTTT
TRBD1	.	TRBJ2-1	TRBV28	CASSFWTGINNEQFF	TGTGCCAGCAGTTTCTGGACAGGGATCAACAATGAGCAGTTCTTC
.	.	TRBJ1-1	TRBV9	CASSVVGAGTEAFF	TGTGCCAGCAGCGTAGTAGGGGCCGGCACTGAAGCTTTCTTT
.	.	TRBJ2-5	TRBV20-1	CSASKGETQYF	TGCAGTGCTTCAAAGGGGGAGACCCAGTACTTC
.	.	TRBJ2-7	TRBV7-9	CASSLESYEQYF	TGTGCCAGCAGCTTAGAGTCTTACGAGCAGTACTTC
.	few	TRBJ1-4	TRBV30	CAWSGPTNEKLFF	TGTGCCTGGAGTGGTCCAACTAATGAAAAACTGTTTTTT
.	.	TRBJ2-7	TRBV29-1	CSVRQGVLYEQYF	TGCAGCGTTAGGCAGGGAGTCCTCTACGAGCAGTACTTC
.	.	TRBJ1-1	TRBV30	CAWSVGSWSTEAFF	TGTGCCTGGAGTGTAGGGTCCTGGAGCACTGAAGCTTTCTTT
.	.	TRBJ1-5	TRBV19	CASSIGAGSQPQHF	TGTGCCAGTAGTATTGGGGCAGGGAGTCAGCCCCAGCATTTT
.	.	TRBJ2-7	TRBV9	CASSPYGAGAPYEQYF	TGTGCCAGCAGCCCTTACGGAGCGGGCGCCCCCTACGAGCAGTACTTC
.	once	TRBJ2-1	TRBV19	CASSRDSLPHNEQFF	TGTGCCAGTAGCCGGGACTCCCTCCCCCACAATGAGCAGTTCTTC
.	.	TRBJ2-5	TRBV25-1	CASSRLAGEETQYF	TGTGCCAGCAGTAGGTTGGCAGGGGAAGAGACCCAGTACTTC
TRBD1	.	TRBJ2-1	TRBV19	CASSITGQGYNEQFF	TGTGCCAGTAGTATTACCGGACAGGGCTACAATGAGCAGTTCTTC
TRBD1	.	TRBJ2-7	TRBV10-2	CASFTGTGTGEQYF	TGCGCCAGCTTCACTGGGACAGGGACGGGGGAGCAGTACTTC
TRBD1	.	TRBJ2-7	TRBV6-5	CASSGDSFTSYEQYF	TGTGCCAGCAGTGGGGACAGCTTTACCTCCTACGAGCAGTACTTC
TRBD1	.	TRBJ2-1	TRBV7-9	CASSSDRGLYNEQFF	TGTGCCAGCAGCAGCGACAGGGGGCTCTACAATGAGCAGTTCTTC
.	.	TRBJ2-5	TRBV4-1	CASSPMGETQETQYF	TGCGCCAGCAGCCCCATGGGGGAGACCCAAGAGACCCAGTACTTC
.	.	TRBJ2-3	TRBV4-1	CASSQTLAYTDTQYF	TGCGCCAGCAGCCAGACACTGGCTTACACAGATACGCAGTATTTT
.	.	TRBJ2-5	TRBV7-9	CASSTTSAGDQETQYF	TGTGCCAGCAGCACCACCTCGGCAGGCGATCAAGAGACCCAGTACTTC
TRBD2	once	TRBJ2-7	TRBV4-3	CASSQDTSGSSYEQYF	TGCGCCAGCAGCCAAGATACTAGCGGGAGCTCCTACGAGCAGTACTTC
.	.	TRBJ1-4	TRBV28	CASSLAFATNEKLFF	TGTGCCAGCAGTTTGGCCTTTGCAACTAATGAAAAACTGTTTTTT